This T cell receptor beta chain was identified during a study of T cells after yellow fever vaccination. Each CDR3 protein is one row after TCRdb ran MiXCR on the 5' RACE reads. The profile shows some 4,500 distinct CDR3 sequences, over 3% of them singletons. This clonotype is classed as medium-sized. CDR1 and CDR2 (germline): DFQATT, SNEGSKA (reference sequence). CDR3 length: 13 amino acids. Trimming shortened V by 8 bases and J by 4 bases, and 15 bases separated the two germline ends. Findings and caveats of the study: Clones that expanded after primary vaccination mostly reappeared after the booster (roughly 97% CD4, 70% to 90% CD8). Among sorted memory subsets on day 0, almost all vaccine-responding clonotypes fell below detection.

The sample here was PBMCs, either bulk or a sorted T-cell subset (CD4+, CD8+, memory, or dextramer-sorted; not recorded which), taken 15 days after the yellow fever booster vaccination. The origin of this receptor is a man in his thirties or forties who received the YFV17D yellow fever vaccine. The chain couples TRBV20-1 to TRBJ2-1; unclear D gene. The CDR3 region is CSPAPDQYNEQFF. CDR3 DNA: TGCAGTCCGGCCCCAGACCAATACAATGAGCAGTTCTTC.